These 32 T cell receptor beta chains came from one sample sequenced in a study of chemoradiotherapy in HPV16-positive cancers. The method was immunoSEQ multiplex PCR; TCRdb's version includes in-frame clones alone and lacks a portion of them. The sample has approximately 29,000 clones; approximately 84% are singletons. The specimen was blood, collected from a patient who underwent chemoradiotherapy. These receptors were taken from a human donor with HPV-associated anogenital cancer.

The chain recombines TRBV19 with TRBJ1-3; D call uncertain. The CDR3 totals 18 residues. The germline V and J ends were trimmed by 5 bases and 0 bases, with 20 bases remaining between them. Germline CDR1 is LNHDA and CDR2 is SQIVND (reference sequence). The CDR3 coding sequence is TGTGCCAGTAGTCCCCCACCCTCTCAGAAGAGCTCTGGAAACACCATATATTTT. It encodes CASSPPPSQKSSGNTIYF. The whole variable domain, remainder taken from reference TRBV19 and TRBJ1-3, is DGGITQSPKYLFRKEGQNVTLSCEQNLNHDAMYWYRQDPGQGLRLIYYSQIVNDFQKGDIAEGYSVSREKKESFPLTVTSAQKNPTAFYLCASSPPPSQKSSGNTIYFGEGSWLTVV.

This rearrangement joins TRBV5-5 to TRBJ2-5; D not resolved. Germline CDR1 is SGHKS and CDR2 is YYEKEE (reference sequence). V shed 4 bases and J shed 7 bases, with 14 bases lying between them. The length of the CDR3 is 13 residues. The CDR3 here is CASSQDQWGTQYF. The CDR3 region has the DNA TGTGCCAGCAGCCAGGACCAATGGGGGACCCAGTACTTC.

This chain links TRBV7-6 with TRBJ2-3; TRBD2 agrees at 8 bases. Germline CDR1 reads SGHVS; CDR2 reads FNYEAQ. V was pared by 5 bases and J by 2 bases, with 15 bases of the junction left unmatched. This CDR3 comprises 18 residues. The CDR3 protein is CASSGRSLGGAHTDTQYF. The CDR3 region has the DNA TGTGCCAGCAGCGGGCGTAGCCTCGGGGGGGCCCACACAGATACGCAGTATTTT.

The V and J genes are TRBV6-1 and TRBJ2-3; D tentatively reads TRBD1 or TRBD2 (6 bases each). Germline V gives CDR1 MNHNS, CDR2 SASEGT. Between the trimmed V and J ends, which lost 1 base and 5 bases, there was a span of 22 bases. CDR3 length equals 18 residues. CDR3 in DNA: TGTGCCAGCAGTGAAGGGTGGGGGCGGGGACCCTCAGGAGATACGCAGTATTTT. It encodes CASSEGWGRGPSGDTQYF.

V gene TRBV5-1 combines with J gene TRBJ1-6, with D possibly being TRBD1 (5 bases). CDR3 length: 16 amino acids. CDR1 SGHRS and CDR2 YFSETQ come from the germline V gene. Trimming left V 7 bases short and J 6 bases short, with 20 bases between. CDR3 in amino acids: CASQGGVMDFNSPLHF. CDR3 DNA sequence: TGCGCCAGCCAGGGCGGGGTGATGGACTTTAATTCACCCCTCCACTTT. The full variable domain, completed using reference TRBV5-1 and TRBJ1-6, is KAGVTQTPRYLIKTRGQQVTLSCSPISGHRSVSWYQQTPGQGLQFLFEYFSETQRNKGNFPGRFSGRQFSNSRSEMNVSTLELGDSALYLCASQGGVMDFNSPLHFGNGTRLTVT.

The chain carries TRBV2 and TRBJ2-3, with 8 bases fitting TRBD1. Germline V gene lookup returns CDR1 SNHLY and CDR2 FYNNEI. The CDR3 covers 15 residues. Unmatched junction bases numbered 10, after V lost 7 bases and J lost 4 bases. CDR3: CASNQRTGIPDTQYF. The CDR3 DNA follows: TGTGCCAGCAATCAGAGGACAGGGATCCCAGATACGCAGTATTTT.

The chain uses TRBV5-1 and TRBJ1-4, with TRBD1 matching 8 bases. The germline V gene encodes CDR1 SGHRS and CDR2 YFSETQ. This CDR3 is built from 18 residues. V dropped 0 bases and J dropped 5; count of bases not matched to a gene: 12. The CDR3 DNA sequence: TGCGCCAGCAGCTTGGACGGCGTCAGGGGGCGGGTGAATGAAAAACTGTTTTTT. Translated, it gives CASSLDGVRGRVNEKLFF. Full variable domain (missing parts from reference TRBV5-1 and TRBJ1-4): KAGVTQTPRYLIKTRGQQVTLSCSPISGHRSVSWYQQTPGQGLQFLFEYFSETQRNKGNFPGRFSGRQFSNSRSEMNVSTLELGDSALYLCASSLDGVRGRVNEKLFFGSGTQLSVL.

The V and J genes are TRBV5-1 and TRBJ2-1; 7 bases map to TRBD2. V shed 0 bases and J 4 bases; nucleotides not matched to a gene: 7. CDR1 SGHRS and CDR2 YFSETQ come from the germline V gene. The CDR3 runs 16 residues. CDR3 amino acids: CASSLASGGTYNEQFF. CDR3 DNA sequence: TGCGCCAGCAGCTTGGCCTCCGGGGGGACTTACAATGAGCAGTTCTTC.

Only one count was recorded for this clone. The chain uses TRBV30 and TRBJ1-5; TRBD1 matches at 11 bases. The CDR3 consists of 17 residues. Trimming took 5 bases from V and 3 from J; bases not matched to a gene: 12. Germline CDR1 reads GTSNPN; CDR2 reads SVGIG (reference sequence). CDR3 in amino acids: CAWSGTGGTVYNQPQHF. The CDR3 DNA sequence: TGTGCCTGGTCCGGGACAGGGGGGACCGTTTACAATCAGCCCCAGCATTTT.

V gene TRBV2 combines with J gene TRBJ1-1; D remains ambiguous. Trimming took off 4 bases at V and 0 bases at J, with 6 bases between the two ends. Looked up from germline, CDR1 is SNHLY and CDR2 is FYNNEI. The CDR3 covers 13 residues. The CDR3 nucleotides read TGTGCCAGCAGTGTAGGGCTGAACACTGAAGCTTTCTTT. As protein: CASSVGLNTEAFF.

This clone came up a few times. DNA of the CDR3: TGTGCCAGCAGTGAGGGCCCGGGACCAACCTACGAGCAGTACTTC. Translated: CASSEGPGPTYEQYF. The chain employs TRBV6-1 and TRBJ2-7, with D possibly called TRBD1 or TRBD2 (5 bases each). CDR3 length: 15 amino acids. V lost 3 bases and J lost 2, with 14 bases in between. Germline lookup yields CDR1 MNHNS and CDR2 SASEGT.

The gene calls are TRBV9 and TRBJ1-1; D is uncertain. Germline V gene lookup returns CDR1 SGDLS and CDR2 YYNGEE. The CDR3 loop spans 15 amino acids. V lost 0 bases, J lost 1 base, and 10 bases lay in between. In nucleotides, the CDR3 is TGTGCCAGCAGCGTAGATGATGGTAGGAACACTGAAGCTTTCTTT. It yields the protein CASSVDDGRNTEAFF. Full variable domain (missing parts from reference TRBV9 and TRBJ1-1): DSGVTQTPKHLITATGQRVTLRCSPRSGDLSVYWYQQSLDQGLQFLIQYYNGEERAKGNILERFSAQQFPDLHSELNLSSLELGDSALYFCASSVDDGRNTEAFFGQGTRLTVV.

The rearrangement links TRBV7-2 to TRBJ1-5; 10 bases map to TRBD1. J lost 6 bases, V lost 4 bases, and 3 bases had no gene match. This CDR3 comprises 14 residues. Germline values: CDR1 SGHTA, CDR2 FQGNSA. In DNA form, the CDR3 reads TGTGCCAGCAGCTCCGGGACAGGGGCTCAGCCCCAGCATTTT. This codes for CASSSGTGAQPQHF.

The chain couples TRBV25-1 to TRBJ2-3; 10 bases align to TRBD2. The CDR3 is 14 residues long. V lost 6 bases and J lost 1; bases outside the gene matches: 1. Germline V gene lookup returns CDR1 MGHDK and CDR2 SYGVNS. DNA of the CDR3: TGTGCCAGCAGCCTAGCGGGGGGCACAGATACGCAGTATTTT. As protein: CASSLAGGTDTQYF.

The chain is built from TRBV10-3 and TRBJ2-4; a weak D match, TRBD1 (5 bases). V was cut by 0 bases and J by 1 base, with 10 bases left in between. Germline V gene lookup returns CDR1 ENHRY and CDR2 SYGVKD. The CDR3 extends over 16 amino acids. This CDR3 is CAISESKGAAKNIQYF. Here the CDR3 DNA reads TGTGCCATCAGTGAGTCGAAAGGGGCGGCCAAAAACATTCAGTACTTC.

The chain is built from TRBV29-1 and TRBJ2-2; tentatively, D is TRBD1 (5 bases). The germline gives CDR1 SQVTM, CDR2 ANQGSEA. There are 14 residues in the CDR3. Trimming pared 4 bases from V and 3 bases from J, leaving 12 bases between. The CDR3: CSVVKGKDTGELFF. The CDR3 DNA sequence: TGCAGCGTTGTGAAGGGGAAGGACACCGGGGAGCTGTTTTTT.

J is TRBJ1-2 and V is TRBV9; 7 nucleotides agree with TRBD1. Looked up from germline, CDR1 is SGDLS and CDR2 is YYNGEE. This CDR3 is built from 15 residues. V lost 3 bases and J lost 4; bases outside the gene matches: 9. CDR3 loop: CASSAGGQHIYGYTF. Written as DNA, the CDR3 is TGTGCCAGCAGCGCGGGGGGACAGCACATCTATGGCTACACCTTC.

The J gene is TRBJ2-5, the V gene TRBV15, with no clear D. The germline V gene encodes CDR1 LNHNV and CDR2 YYDKDF (reference sequence). The V end lost 0 bases, the J end lost 1 base, and 6 bases lay between the germline ends. CDR3 length equals 14 residues. The CDR3 DNA reads TGTGCCACCAGCAGAGAGACCAGCCAAGAGACCCAGTACTTC. This sequence encodes CATSRETSQETQYF.

The chain recombines TRBV7-9 with TRBJ2-3, with D possibly TRBD2 on 6 matching bases. Germline V gives CDR1 SEHNR, CDR2 FQNEAQ (reference sequence). V was trimmed by 1 base and J by 7 bases, leaving 15 bases between them. The CDR3 runs 15 residues. CDR3 residues: CASSLVGSGSYTQYF. The CDR3 region has the DNA TGTGCCAGCAGCTTAGTAGGGAGCGGGTCCTATACGCAGTATTTT.

This chain joins TRBV5-1 and TRBJ1-1, with a weak D call TRBD1 (5 bases). The CDR3 has 12 residues. V lost 3 bases to trimming and J lost 6 bases, with 9 bases between them. Germline CDR1 reads SGHRS; CDR2 reads YFSETQ. The CDR3 loop is CASSWDGSEAFF. The CDR3 DNA follows: TGCGCCAGCAGCTGGGACGGATCTGAAGCTTTCTTT.

As for this clone: One end of the junction is discordant with germline, which a read error may explain. The CDR3 DNA is TGTGCCAGCAGCTTGCCCCGACAGTATGGCTACACCTTC. Protein: CASSLPRQYGYTF. The chain joins TRBV5-1 to TRBJ1-2; D is possibly TRBD1 (5 bases). Germline CDR1 is SGHRS and CDR2 is YFSETQ. This CDR3 region has 13 residues.

This CDR3 is CASSRQGTEAFF. CDR3 nucleotide sequence: TGTGCCAGTAGTAGGCAGGGCACTGAAGCTTTCTTT. The chain carries TRBV19 and TRBJ1-1; possibly TRBD1 for D (5 bases). The CDR3 is 12 amino acids. Germline V lookup: CDR1 LNHDA, CDR2 SQIVND (reference sequence). V lost 4 bases to trimming and J lost 4 bases, with 7 bases between them.

Only one count was recorded for this clone. The chain combines TRBV5-1 with TRBJ1-3; maybe TRBD1 (5 bases). V was clipped by 0 bases and J by 0 bases, with 7 bases between them. The germline gives CDR1 SGHRS, CDR2 YFSETQ. The CDR3 is 15 amino acids. The CDR3 region has the DNA TGCGCCAGCAGCTTGGGTGACAGCTCTGGAAACACCATATATTTT. The encoded protein is CASSLGDSSGNTIYF.

The chain carries TRBV27 and TRBJ2-7; 8 bases are a match to TRBD1. The CDR3 spans 14 residues. Germline trimming cut 6 bases from V and 3 bases from J; bases unmatched to any gene: 7. Germline CDR1 reads MNHEY; CDR2 reads SMNVEV (reference sequence). Written as DNA, the CDR3 is TGTGCCAGCAGCCGACAGGGGAAAGGCTACGAGCAGTACTTC. Encoded protein: CASSRQGKGYEQYF.

V gene TRBV6-1 combines with J gene TRBJ2-5; D unresolved. This CDR3 region has 15 residues. Germline CDR1 and CDR2: MNHNS and SASEGT. V lost 2 bases, J lost 2 bases, and 12 bases lay in between. The CDR3 loop reads CASSESAGYQETQYF. The CDR3 DNA reads as TGTGCCAGCAGTGAAAGTGCAGGCTATCAAGAGACCCAGTACTTC.

The chain employs TRBV6-5 and TRBJ1-2; no reliable D call. Trimming removed 10 bases at V and 8 bases at J, with 23 bases between. The CDR3 covers 14 residues. Germline CDR1 MNHEY, CDR2 SVGAGI. The CDR3 bases are TGTGCCATCCGGGGAAGGGCCGGGAGCGGGGGCTACACCTTC. It translates to CAIRGRAGSGGYTF.

This chain connects TRBV27 to TRBJ1-2; D is possibly TRBD1 (5 bases). Trimming took 6 bases from V and 5 from J, leaving 19 bases between them. This CDR3 region has 15 residues. Germline CDR1 and CDR2: MNHEY and SMNVEV (reference sequence). The CDR3 nucleotides read TGTGCCAGCAGCCCCTGGGGGGGGAAAGAGTATGGCTACACCTTC. It is translated as CASSPWGGKEYGYTF.

The chain is built from TRBV5-5 and TRBJ1-6; D gene ambiguous. V dropped 3 bases and J dropped 0 bases, with 10 bases sitting between them. Germline CDR1 is SGHKS and CDR2 is YYEKEE (reference sequence). CDR3 size: 16 residues. The CDR3, as DNA: TGTGCCAGCAGCTCCCCCGGGAGCTCCTATAATTCACCCCTCCACTTT. It is translated as CASSSPGSSYNSPLHF.

This clone was counted between two and nine times. The gene calls are TRBV6-5 and TRBJ1-2; 10 bases line up with TRBD1. CDR3 length: 14 residues. V shed 5 bases and J 9 bases; nucleotides not matched to a gene: 9. In germline, CDR1 is MNHEY, CDR2 SVGAGI. Here the CDR3 DNA reads TGTGCCAGCAGTGTCTCCGGGACAGGGGCGAGCTACACCTTC. This gives the protein CASSVSGTGASYTF.

Details on this clone: At the DNA level, this CDR3 is encoded by other sequences in the same sample as well. The genes are TRBV4-1 and TRBJ1-3; D ambiguous. The length of the CDR3 is 14 residues. Germline lookup yields CDR1 MGHRA and CDR2 YSYEKL. Trimming cost V 1 base and J 2 bases, with 6 bases left between them. The DNA of the CDR3 is TGCGCCAGCAGCCAAGGAGATGCTGGAAACACCATATATTTT. Protein sequence: CASSQGDAGNTIYF.

The chain joins TRBV27 to TRBJ1-4; TRBD1 agrees at 8 bases. The CDR3 sequence is 14 residues long. The ends lost 5 bases at V and 8 bases at J; junction bases unmatched: 7. Germline assignment: CDR1 MNHEY and CDR2 SMNVEV (reference sequence). The CDR3, as DNA: TGTGCCAGCAGTCTGCTAGGACAGGGCGAAAAACTGTTTTTT. This encodes CASSLLGQGEKLFF.

J is TRBJ1-1 and V is TRBV7-6, with 10 bases lining up with TRBD1. The CDR3 consists of 15 residues. V gave up 4 bases and J gave up 2 bases; unmatched junction bases: 4. Germline V gene sequence: CDR1 SGHVS, CDR2 FNYEAQ. CDR3 sequence: CASSSGTGENTEAFF. The CDR3 coding sequence is TGTGCCAGCAGCTCTGGGACAGGGGAAAACACTGAAGCTTTCTTT.